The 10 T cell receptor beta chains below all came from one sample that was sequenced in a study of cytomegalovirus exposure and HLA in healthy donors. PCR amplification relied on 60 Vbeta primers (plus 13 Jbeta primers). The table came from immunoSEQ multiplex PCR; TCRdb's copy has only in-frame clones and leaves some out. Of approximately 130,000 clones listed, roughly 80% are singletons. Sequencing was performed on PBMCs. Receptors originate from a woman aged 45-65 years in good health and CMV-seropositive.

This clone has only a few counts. DNA of the CDR3: TGTGCCAGCAGCAAACAGGGACAGGGCAACTATGGCTACACCTTC. It specifies CASSKQGQGNYGYTF. This chain uses TRBV21-1 with TRBJ1-2; the table gives TRBD1 as D, unverified against the DNA. TRBV21-1 is flagged as a pseudogene. The CDR3 spans 15 residues.

The CDR3 coding sequence is TGTGCCAGCAGCTTAGAGGCCAGCTCCTACGAGCAGTACTTC. It yields the protein CASSLEASSYEQYF. The chain carries TRBV11-2 and TRBJ2-7; no clear D. V dropped 0 bases and J dropped 0 bases, with 6 bases sitting between them. This CDR3 comprises 14 residues. Germline V CDR1 and CDR2: SGHAT, FQNNGV.

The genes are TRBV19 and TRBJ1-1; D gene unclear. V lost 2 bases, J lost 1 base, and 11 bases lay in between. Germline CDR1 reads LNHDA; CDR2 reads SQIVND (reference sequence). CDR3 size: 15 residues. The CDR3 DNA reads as TGTGCCAGTAGTATATGGAGGGCGGAGAACACTGAAGCTTTCTTT. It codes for CASSIWRAENTEAFF.

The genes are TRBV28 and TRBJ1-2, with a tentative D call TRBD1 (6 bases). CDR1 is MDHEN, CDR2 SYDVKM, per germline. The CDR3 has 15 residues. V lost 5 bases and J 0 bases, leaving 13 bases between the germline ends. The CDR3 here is CASSLQGPPNYGYTF. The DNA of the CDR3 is TGTGCCAGCAGTCTACAGGGTCCCCCTAACTATGGCTACACCTTC.

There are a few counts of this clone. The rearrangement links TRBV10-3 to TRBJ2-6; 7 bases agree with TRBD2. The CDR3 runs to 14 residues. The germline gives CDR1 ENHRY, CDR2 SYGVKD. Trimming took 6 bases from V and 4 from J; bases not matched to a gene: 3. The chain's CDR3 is CAIRGGTGANVLTF. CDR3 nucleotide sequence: TGTGCCATCAGGGGGGGGACGGGGGCCAACGTCCTGACTTTC.

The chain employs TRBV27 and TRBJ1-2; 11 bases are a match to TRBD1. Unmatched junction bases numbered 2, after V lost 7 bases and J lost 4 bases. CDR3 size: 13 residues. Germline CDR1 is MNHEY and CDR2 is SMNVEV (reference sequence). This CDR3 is CASTGTGGYGYTF. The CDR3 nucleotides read TGTGCCAGCACCGGGACAGGGGGCTATGGCTACACCTTC.

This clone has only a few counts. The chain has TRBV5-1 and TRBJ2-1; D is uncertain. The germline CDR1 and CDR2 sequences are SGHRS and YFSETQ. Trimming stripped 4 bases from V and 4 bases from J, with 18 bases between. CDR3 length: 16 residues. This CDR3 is CASSPSGPALYNEQFF. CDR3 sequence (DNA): TGCGCCAGCAGCCCCAGTGGGCCGGCGCTTTACAATGAGCAGTTCTTC.

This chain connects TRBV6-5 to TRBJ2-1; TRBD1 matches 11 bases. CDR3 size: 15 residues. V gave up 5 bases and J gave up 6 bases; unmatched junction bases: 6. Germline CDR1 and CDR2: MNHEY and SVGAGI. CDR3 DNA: TGTGCCAGCAGTCCGTATGGGACAGGGGGCAATGAGCAGTTCTTC. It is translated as CASSPYGTGGNEQFF.

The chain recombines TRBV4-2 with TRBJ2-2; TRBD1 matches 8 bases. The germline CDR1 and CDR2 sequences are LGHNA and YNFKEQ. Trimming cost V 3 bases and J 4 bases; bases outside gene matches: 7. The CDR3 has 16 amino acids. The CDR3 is CASSQQTGVGTGELFF. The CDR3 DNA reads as TGTGCCAGCAGCCAGCAGACAGGGGTCGGCACCGGGGAGCTGTTTTTT.

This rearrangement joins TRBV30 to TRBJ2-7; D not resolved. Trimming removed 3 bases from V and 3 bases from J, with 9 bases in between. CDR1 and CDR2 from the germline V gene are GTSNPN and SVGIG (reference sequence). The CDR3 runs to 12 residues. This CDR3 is CAWRRSIYEQYF. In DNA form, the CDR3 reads TGTGCCTGGAGGAGATCGATCTACGAGCAGTACTTC. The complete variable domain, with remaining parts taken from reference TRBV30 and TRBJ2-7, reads SQTIHQWPATLVQPVGSPLSLECTVEGTSNPNLYWYRQAAGRGLQLLFYSVGIGQISSEVPQNLSASRPQDRQFILSSKKLLLSDSGFYLCAWRRSIYEQYFGPGTRLTVT.